The 21 T cell receptor beta chains reported below all come from one sample, sequenced in a study of blood T cell repertoires in COVID-19 (dated by TCRdb to the early 2020s). The library was made by the immunoSEQ multiplex PCR assay. TCRdb took over this immuneACCESS table, retaining in-frame rearrangements with V and J assigned. Such tables are incomplete; in checked studies, under half of the missing clones stem from an unresolved V gene, and the remainder is unexplained. Counted in this sample were about 230,000 clones; 70% to 85% of them appeared once. The top ten clonotypes cover over 2% of the sample. Sequencing was performed on peripheral blood. The source of these receptors is a man aged 35 to 55 who had recovered from COVID-19.

The rearrangement links TRBV5-6 to TRBJ2-7, with 7 bases aligning to TRBD1. The CDR3 runs to 14 residues. Germline V lookup: CDR1 SGHDT, CDR2 YYEEEE. The ends lost 2 bases at V and 5 bases at J; junction bases unmatched: 7. Written as DNA, the CDR3 is TGTGCCAGCAGCTTTGAGGGGGCTTTGCACGAGCAGTACTTC. It yields the protein CASSFEGALHEQYF.

This chain connects TRBV5-1 to TRBJ2-7; D gene uncertain. The CDR3 runs to 16 residues. From germline, CDR1 is SGHRS and CDR2 YFSETQ. V dropped 0 bases and J dropped 2 bases, with 15 bases sitting between them. CDR3 in amino acids: CASSLALGPSPYEQYF. In nucleotides, the CDR3 is TGCGCCAGCAGCTTGGCCTTGGGCCCGTCCCCCTACGAGCAGTACTTC.

CDR3 nucleotides: TGTGCCAGCAGTTGGACAGGGAACACCGGGGAGCTGTTTTTT. Translating gives CASSWTGNTGELFF. The V gene is TRBV2, the J gene TRBJ2-2, with 7 positions matching TRBD1. Germline trimming cut 5 bases from V and 1 base from J; bases unmatched to any gene: 1. CDR1 and CDR2 from the germline V gene are SNHLY and FYNNEI. This CDR3 contains 14 residues.

J is TRBJ2-2 and V is TRBV2; D gene uncertain. The CDR3 runs to 13 residues. Trimming left V 0 bases short and J 8 bases short, with 7 bases between. Germline values: CDR1 SNHLY, CDR2 FYNNEI. The CDR3, as DNA: TGTGCCAGCAGTGAAGCGAGCACGGGGGAGCTGTTTTTT. It specifies CASSEASTGELFF.

The chain joins TRBV12-3 or TRBV12-4 to TRBJ1-2; D gene ambiguous. This CDR3 is built from 13 residues. The ends were cut back, 6 bases at V and 3 bases at J, with 11 bases in the middle. CDR3 protein: CASRHPGYYGYTF. Written as DNA, the CDR3 is TGTGCCAGCAGGCATCCGGGTTACTATGGCTACACCTTC.

The rearrangement joins TRBV7-9 to TRBJ1-1, with D possibly matching TRBD1 (5 bases). V was pared by 2 bases and J by 2 bases, with 9 bases between. Germline CDR1 reads SEHNR; CDR2 reads FQNEAQ (reference sequence). The CDR3 contains 14 residues. CDR3 loop: CASSLWQGNTEAFF. CDR3 DNA: TGTGCCAGCAGCTTATGGCAGGGAAACACTGAAGCTTTCTTT.

V and J are TRBV4-1 and TRBJ2-7, with D possibly TRBD2 on 7 matching bases. Germline V lookup: CDR1 MGHRA, CDR2 YSYEKL. V gave up 4 bases and J gave up 5 bases, with 24 bases separating them. The CDR3 contains 17 residues. For the CDR3, the DNA is TGCGCCAGCAGCCTCCGGGGGGCGGGGCTGGCAGTGAACGAGCAGTACTTC. Translating it yields CASSLRGAGLAVNEQYF.

J is TRBJ1-2 and V is TRBV5-1, with TRBD1 matching 9 bases. Trimming at V came to 0 bases and at J to 4 bases, leaving 7 bases not matched to a gene. In germline, CDR1 is SGHRS, CDR2 YFSETQ. This CDR3 region has 16 residues. CDR3 sequence: CASSLVGTGRTYGYTF. CDR3 bases: TGCGCCAGCAGCTTGGTGGGGACAGGGAGGACCTATGGCTACACCTTC.

V is TRBV20-1 and J is TRBJ1-5, with D possibly TRBD1 on 6 matching bases. This CDR3 contains 15 residues. The V gene's germline CDR1 is DFQATT and CDR2 SNEGSKA (reference sequence). V was trimmed by 3 bases and J by 5 bases, leaving 17 bases between them. The CDR3 protein is CSASLLGAVDQPQHF. Here the CDR3 DNA reads TGCAGTGCTAGTCTCCTGGGGGCAGTTGATCAGCCCCAGCATTTT.

DNA for the CDR3: TGCGCCAGCAGAGCCGGGACTAGCTTGTACGAGCAGTACTTC. This translates into CASRAGTSLYEQYF. The J gene is TRBJ2-7, the V gene TRBV10-2, with 9 bases fitting TRBD2. The CDR3 contains 14 residues. Germline lookup yields CDR1 WSHSY and CDR2 SAAADI. Trimming at V came to 6 bases and at J to 4 bases, leaving 7 bases not matched to a gene.

This chain links TRBV6-6 with TRBJ1-4; D not certain. V dropped 0 bases and J dropped 8 bases, with 4 bases sitting between them. Germline-derived CDR1 and CDR2 are MNHNY and SVGAGI (reference sequence). This CDR3 contains 12 residues. CDR3 residues: CASSYSSEKLFF. The DNA of the CDR3 is TGTGCCAGCAGTTACTCGAGCGAAAAACTGTTTTTT.

V usage is TRBV5-1 and J usage is TRBJ2-5; 14 bases are shared with TRBD2. V lost 4 bases, J lost 5 bases, and 7 bases stayed unmatched. CDR1 is SGHRS, CDR2 YFSETQ, per germline. This CDR3 has 16 residues. The chain's CDR3 is CASSRTGTSGGETQYF. The CDR3 nucleotides read TGCGCCAGCAGCCGAACCGGGACTAGCGGGGGTGAGACCCAGTACTTC.

The chain couples TRBV5-5 to TRBJ1-2; D unclear. CDR1 is SGHKS and CDR2 is YYEKEE in the germline V gene (reference sequence). V shed 0 bases and J shed 0 bases, with 9 bases lying between them. CDR3 length equals 15 residues. CDR3: CASSLVPPANYGYTF. Written as DNA, the CDR3 is TGTGCCAGCAGCTTGGTTCCACCAGCTAACTATGGCTACACCTTC.

The V and J genes are TRBV6-2 or TRBV6-3 and TRBJ2-2; 8 bases align to TRBD1. V was pared by 2 bases and J by 5 bases, with 10 bases of the junction left unmatched. CDR1 is MNHEY and CDR2 is SVGEGT in the germline V gene. There are 17 residues in the CDR3. The CDR3 sequence is CASSYLGQGIATGELFF. For the CDR3, the DNA is TGTGCCAGCAGTTACCTCGGACAGGGCATCGCTACCGGGGAGCTGTTTTTT.

J is TRBJ2-7 and V is TRBV30; weak D call: TRBD1 (6 bases). The germline V gene has CDR1 GTSNPN and CDR2 SVGIG (reference sequence). The germline V and J ends were trimmed by 0 bases and 3 bases, with 12 bases remaining between them. The CDR3 is 14 amino acids. This CDR3 reads CAWSVLRGSYEQYF. In DNA, the CDR3 is TGTGCCTGGAGTGTACTCAGGGGCAGCTACGAGCAGTACTTC.

This chain uses TRBV7-9 with TRBJ2-3, with D perhaps TRBD2 (5 bases). CDR3 length: 16 amino acids. Germline V CDR1 and CDR2: SEHNR, FQNEAQ (reference sequence). Trimming removed 5 bases from V and 2 bases from J, with 17 bases in between. CDR3 region: CASSLGVGVNTDTQYF. For the CDR3, the DNA is TGTGCCAGCAGCCTAGGCGTCGGGGTCAACACAGATACGCAGTATTTT.

The chain couples TRBV7-6 to TRBJ2-1; 7 bases align to TRBD2. V lost 4 bases and J lost 6; bases outside the gene matches: 9. Germline-derived CDR1 and CDR2 are SGHVS and FNYEAQ. The CDR3 totals 15 residues. The CDR3 region has the DNA TGTGCCAGCAGCTCCCGTTTGGGCGGGGGCAATGAGCAGTTCTTC. Translating gives CASSSRLGGGNEQFF.

The chain uses TRBV3-1 (or the pseudogene TRBV3-2) and TRBJ1-2; D might be TRBD1 (5 bases). The CDR3 totals 12 residues. CDR1 is LGHDT, CDR2 YNNKEL, per germline (reference sequence). Deletions cut 0 bases from V and 8 bases from J, with 7 bases between. Written as DNA, the CDR3 is TGTGCCAGCAGCCAAGACAGGGCGGGCTACACCTTC. Its protein is CASSQDRAGYTF.

This clone came up once. The CDR3 reads CASSGLAATDTQYF. For the CDR3, the DNA is TGTGCCAGCAGTGGACTAGCGGCCACAGATACGCAGTATTTT. The chain carries TRBV2 and TRBJ2-3; TRBD2 matches 9 bases. Losses at the gene ends were 4 bases for V and 2 bases for J; bases not matched to a gene: 1. In germline, CDR1 is SNHLY, CDR2 FYNNEI. The CDR3 covers 14 residues.

The CDR3 spells CASSLAIAPTDGYTF. The CDR3 DNA reads TGCGCCAGCAGCTTGGCAATCGCTCCCACTGATGGCTACACCTTC. The chain recombines TRBV5-1 with TRBJ1-2; D unresolved. Germline V lookup: CDR1 SGHRS, CDR2 YFSETQ. The CDR3 contains 15 residues. Trimming stripped 0 bases from V and 6 bases from J, with 15 bases between.

This clone was observed a few times. V usage is TRBV10-3 and J usage is TRBJ1-4; D remains ambiguous. Trimming cost V 0 bases and J 13 bases, with 18 bases left between them. The CDR3 has 15 amino acids. The germline CDR1 and CDR2 sequences are ENHRY and SYGVKD. CDR3 sequence: CAISESVGQPSRLFF. The DNA for the CDR3 is TGTGCCATCAGTGAGTCGGTTGGGCAGCCAAGTAGACTGTTTTTT.